This entry lists 26 T cell receptor beta chains sequenced from one sample in a study of blood T cell repertoires in COVID-19. Using immunoSEQ multiplex PCR, the repertoire was profiled, and TCRdb retains in-frame clones only, with some absent. The sample carries 150,000 to 200,000 clones, 90% to 95% recorded once. The sequenced material came from peripheral blood. All receptors derive from a woman aged 55 to 70 with COVID-19, enrolled during active disease.

V usage is TRBV7-8 and J usage is TRBJ1-5; tentative D call: TRBD1 (6 bases). Germline CDR1 is SGHVS and CDR2 is FQNEAQ. V lost 1 base to trimming and J lost 5 bases, with 12 bases between them. The CDR3 sequence is 15 residues long. The DNA for the CDR3 is TGTGCCAGCAGCTTAGGCGCAGGGGTTGATCAGCCCCAGCATTTT. It yields the protein CASSLGAGVDQPQHF.

This clone was counted only a few times. This sample includes further DNA sequences coding for the same CDR3. The rearrangement links TRBV2 to TRBJ1-5; TRBD1 aligns across 9 bases. J was trimmed by 6 bases and V by 6 bases; bases with no gene match: 6. Germline V gene sequence: CDR1 SNHLY, CDR2 FYNNEI. This CDR3 region has 14 residues. The CDR3 region is CASSDRGVGQPQHF. The CDR3, as DNA: TGTGCCAGCAGCGACAGGGGGGTGGGTCAGCCCCAGCATTTT.

This chain links TRBV30 with TRBJ2-7; tentative D call: TRBD1 (6 bases). Germline assignment: CDR1 GTSNPN and CDR2 SVGIG (reference sequence). There are 11 residues in the CDR3. Trimming pared 5 bases from V and 5 bases from J, leaving 10 bases between. The CDR3: CAWDTGNEQYF. CDR3 bases: TGTGCCTGGGATACAGGGAACGAGCAGTACTTC.

The CDR3 spells CASSAPSRDRGGYTF. CDR3 bases: TGTGCCAGCAGCGCTCCATCCCGGGACAGGGGTGGCTACACCTTC. The chain has TRBV11-2 and TRBJ1-2; 10 bases are shared with TRBD1. The trim removed 5 bases at V and 7 bases at J, leaving 10 bases unmatched. Germline assignment: CDR1 SGHAT and CDR2 FQNNGV. The CDR3 contains 15 residues.

The rearrangement joins TRBV5-6 to TRBJ2-7; the match to TRBD2 covers 13 bases. The germline CDR1 and CDR2 sequences are SGHDT and YYEEEE. The CDR3 sequence is 13 residues long. After removal of 1 base from V and 12 bases from J, the junction contained 4 bases not matched to a gene. This chain's CDR3 is CASSLTSGGAWYF. CDR3 DNA sequence: TGTGCCAGCAGCTTGACTAGCGGGGGGGCGTGGTACTTC.

The CDR3 loop reads CASSIQGSNQPQHF. DNA for the CDR3: TGTGCCAGTAGTATACAGGGTAGCAATCAGCCCCAGCATTTT. The J gene is TRBJ1-5, the V gene TRBV19; the D gene is possibly TRBD1 (5 bases). There are 14 residues in the CDR3. V was clipped by 2 bases and J by 0 bases, with 5 bases between them. CDR1 is LNHDA and CDR2 is SQIVND in the germline V gene (reference sequence).

V and J are TRBV6-1 and TRBJ2-1; 11 bases agree with TRBD2. The ends lost 3 bases at V and 9 bases at J; junction bases unmatched: 16. The CDR3 runs 18 residues. Germline V lookup: CDR1 MNHNS, CDR2 SASEGT. This chain's CDR3 is CASSEEGLADPQRSEQFF. The CDR3 nucleotides are TGTGCCAGCAGTGAGGAGGGACTAGCGGACCCACAGCGTAGTGAGCAGTTCTTC.

The rearrangement joins TRBV24-1 to TRBJ2-5; TRBD2 might be the D (5 bases). V dropped 4 bases and J dropped 2 bases, with 7 bases sitting between them. Germline V gives CDR1 KGHDR, CDR2 SFDVKD. CDR3 length: 13 amino acids. The chain's CDR3 is CATSEPGQETQYF. The CDR3 DNA reads as TGTGCCACCAGTGAACCGGGACAAGAGACCCAGTACTTC.

The J gene is TRBJ2-3, the V gene TRBV5-1; D unresolved. With 5 bases removed from V and 0 bases from J, the gap between germline ends came to 13 bases. The CDR3 is made up of 15 amino acids. In germline, CDR1 is SGHRS, CDR2 YFSETQ. The CDR3 here is CASRGQITSTDTQYF. As DNA, the CDR3 is TGCGCCAGCAGGGGCCAGATAACTAGCACAGATACGCAGTATTTT.

The V gene is TRBV11-2, the J gene TRBJ1-1; no definite D call. V was clipped by 5 bases and J by 4 bases, with 11 bases between them. The CDR3 runs to 13 residues. Per germline, CDR1 SGHAT and CDR2 FQNNGV. CDR3 DNA: TGTGCCAGCAGCCCGTCTTACGGCACTGAAGCTTTCTTT. It is translated as CASSPSYGTEAFF.

The CDR3 nucleotides read TGTGCCAGCAGTTACGTTCTCAGCTATGGCTACACCTTC. Its translation is CASSYVLSYGYTF. The V gene is TRBV6-5, the J gene TRBJ1-2; no firm D call. The CDR3 loop spans 13 amino acids. Germline-derived CDR1 and CDR2 are MNHEY and SVGAGI. The V end was cut by 2 bases, the J end by 4 bases, with 8 bases between.

The rearrangement links TRBV19 to TRBJ1-6; D call uncertain. Looked up from germline, CDR1 is LNHDA and CDR2 is SQIVND (reference sequence). CDR3 length: 16 residues. Trimming stripped 2 bases from V and 0 bases from J, with 8 bases between. The CDR3 is CASSISPSSYNSPLHF. CDR3 nucleotides: TGTGCCAGTAGTATAAGCCCGAGCTCCTATAATTCACCCCTCCACTTT.

The V call is TRBV27, the J call TRBJ1-1, with TRBD1 identical over 7 bases. The junction had 8 bases not matched to a gene; V was cut back by 7 bases and J by 0 bases. The germline CDR1 and CDR2 sequences are MNHEY and SMNVEV (reference sequence). The CDR3 runs to 15 residues. The CDR3 reads CASNKQGTMNTEAFF. The CDR3 DNA sequence: TGTGCCAGCAACAAACAGGGGACCATGAACACTGAAGCTTTCTTT.

The rearrangement uses TRBV6-5 and TRBJ1-2; 9 bases are a match to TRBD1. J gave up 7 bases and V 5 bases, and 11 bases lay outside the gene matches. CDR1 and CDR2 (germline): MNHEY, SVGAGI. The CDR3 covers 15 residues. CDR3 region: CASSRDRATGSGYTF. CDR3 bases: TGTGCCAGCAGTAGGGACAGGGCGACAGGCAGTGGCTACACCTTC.

J is TRBJ1-3 and V is TRBV10-3, with a tentative D call TRBD1 (6 bases). In germline, CDR1 is ENHRY, CDR2 SYGVKD. Between the trimmed V and J ends, which lost 6 bases and 0 bases, there was a span of 9 bases. The length of the CDR3 is 14 residues. Here the CDR3 reads CAIRADSSGNTIYF. In nucleotides, the CDR3 is TGTGCCATCAGAGCGGACAGCTCTGGAAACACCATATATTTT.

As to this clone: A read error may produce the germline difference seen at one junction end. CDR3 amino acids: CASSFNLYGQYF. CDR3 sequence (DNA): TGTGCCAGCAGTTTTAACCTATACGGGCAGTACTTC. V is TRBV12-3 or TRBV12-4 and J is TRBJ2-7, with no clear D. The CDR3 runs 12 residues.

The V and J genes are TRBV10-3 and TRBJ1-2, with unresolved D. Trimming removed 7 bases at V and 2 bases at J, with 11 bases between. Germline CDR1 is ENHRY and CDR2 is SYGVKD. The CDR3 contains 13 residues. CDR3 DNA: TGTGCCATCAATATCGGGTCGAACTATGGCTACACCTTC. Amino acids: CAINIGSNYGYTF.

This chain connects TRBV11-2 to TRBJ1-6; D might be TRBD1 (6 bases). The length of the CDR3 is 15 residues. The V gene lost 3 bases and the J gene lost 5 bases, with 11 bases spanning the gap. CDR1 is SGHAT and CDR2 is FQNNGV in the germline V gene. The CDR3 DNA is TGTGCCAGCAGCTTTACCGGACAGAATAATTCACCCCTCCACTTT. Residues: CASSFTGQNNSPLHF. Based on the CDR3 plus reference TRBV11-2 and TRBJ1-6, the full variable domain is EAGVAQSPRYKIIEKRQSVAFWCNPISGHATLYWYQQILGQGPKLLIQFQNNGVVDDSQLPKDRFSAERLKGVDSTLKIQPAKLEDSAVYLCASSFTGQNNSPLHFGNGTRLTVT.

The chain links TRBV13 to TRBJ1-2; perhaps TRBD1 as D (6 bases). This CDR3 has 13 amino acids. Germline V gene sequence: CDR1 PRHDT, CDR2 FYEKMQ (reference sequence). The CDR3 DNA reads as TGTGGACCCCTTAGGGGGTTAGGATGGGGCTACACCTTC. Protein product: CGPLRGLGWGYTF.

The genes are TRBV11-2 and TRBJ2-3, with TRBD2 matching 10 bases. V dropped 2 bases and J dropped 0; count of bases not matched to a gene: 11. This CDR3 is 19 amino acids long. Germline V gene sequence: CDR1 SGHAT, CDR2 FQNNGV. The CDR3 DNA reads as TGTGCCAGCAGCTTATTAGCGGGGGGAAGAAACCTGAGCACAGATACGCAGTATTTT. Residues: CASSLLAGGRNLSTDTQYF. Complete variable domain (other parts from reference TRBV11-2 and TRBJ2-3): EAGVAQSPRYKIIEKRQSVAFWCNPISGHATLYWYQQILGQGPKLLIQFQNNGVVDDSQLPKDRFSAERLKGVDSTLKIQPAKLEDSAVYLCASSLLAGGRNLSTDTQYFGPGTRLTVL.

This chain joins TRBV25-1 and TRBJ1-2, with 8 bases that match TRBD1. Germline CDR1 is MGHDK and CDR2 is SYGVNS. V trimming: 0 bases; J trimming: 3 bases; junction bases outside the gene matches: 9. This CDR3 spans 17 amino acids. This CDR3 is CASSEYGQGALYYGYTF. The CDR3 DNA reads as TGTGCCAGCAGTGAATATGGGCAGGGGGCCCTATACTATGGCTACACCTTC.

The chain employs TRBV27 and TRBJ1-1; 10 bases fit TRBD1. This CDR3 spans 20 amino acids. CDR1 MNHEY and CDR2 SMNVEV come from the germline V gene (reference sequence). V shed 5 bases and J 0 bases; nucleotides not matched to a gene: 18. In DNA, the CDR3 is TGTGCCAGCAGTACCCGGGACAGGGGTCCCTTTCTGTTTATGAACACTGAAGCTTTCTTT. This translates into CASSTRDRGPFLFMNTEAFF.

The rearrangement uses TRBV7-9 and TRBJ1-2; D is ambiguous. Germline CDR1 SEHNR, CDR2 FQNEAQ (reference sequence). Trimming cost V 0 bases and J 6 bases, with 11 bases left between them. This CDR3 spans 14 amino acids. The CDR3 protein is CASSLATQAHGYTF. CDR3 in DNA: TGTGCCAGCAGCTTAGCGACCCAGGCCCATGGCTACACCTTC.

The chain carries TRBV3-1 (or the pseudogene TRBV3-2) and TRBJ1-2; D call uncertain. This CDR3 is 12 amino acids long. The V and J ends lost 0 bases and 14 bases respectively, with 13 bases between them. Germline values: CDR1 LGHDT, CDR2 YNNKEL (reference sequence). DNA for the CDR3: TGTGCCAGCAGCCAAGAAAATTTTAGAGCAACCTTC. Translating it yields CASSQENFRATF.

The V gene is TRBV27, the J gene TRBJ1-2, with D possibly TRBD1 on 5 matching bases. The V end lost 4 bases, the J end lost 0 bases, and 15 bases lay between the germline ends. The CDR3 extends over 16 amino acids. CDR1 is MNHEY and CDR2 is SMNVEV in the germline V gene (reference sequence). The CDR3 loop is CASSSGGLNTNYGYTF. The CDR3 nucleotides read TGTGCCAGCAGTTCCGGGGGACTCAACACTAACTATGGCTACACCTTC.

The chain employs TRBV19 and TRBJ1-1; D perhaps matches TRBD1 (6 bases). V lost 7 bases, J lost 3 bases, and 24 bases lay in between. CDR3 length equals 17 residues. The germline gives CDR1 LNHDA, CDR2 SQIVND (reference sequence). The CDR3: CASMGRLRDIRDTEAFF. The CDR3 nucleotides are TGTGCCAGTATGGGACGACTTAGGGACATCCGTGACACTGAAGCTTTCTTT.